A single sample is the source of the 25 T cell receptor beta chains below, sequenced in a study of blood T cell repertoires in COVID-19 (dated by TCRdb to 2018 to 2021). Libraries were constructed by the immunoSEQ multiplex PCR assay. TCRdb mirrors the immuneACCESS table, restricted to in-frame sequences. Some clones are absent from its copies; in checked studies, under half trace to an unresolved V gene, and the reason for the others is unknown. The table for this sample lists approximately 300,000 clones; around 87% of them were counted only once. Jointly, the top ten make up 1% of the sample. Sequencing used peripheral blood. These receptors came from a man aged 45-65 years with active or convalescent COVID-19.

The CDR3 nucleotides are TGTGCCAGCAGCTTGGGGGCTAGCGGGAGTATGGGGCCCACAGATACGCAGTATTTT. This translates into CASSLGASGSMGPTDTQYF. This rearrangement joins TRBV5-4 to TRBJ2-3; 10 bases are shared with TRBD2. The CDR3 runs to 19 residues. Germline V gives CDR1 SGHNT, CDR2 YYREEE (reference sequence). The V gene end was trimmed by 0 bases and the J gene end by 2 bases; junction bases not matched to a gene: 12.

The rearrangement uses TRBV6-5 and TRBJ2-3; D may be TRBD2 (5 bases). Germline V gene lookup returns CDR1 MNHEY and CDR2 SVGAGI. Trimming took 0 bases from V and 2 from J, leaving 12 bases between them. This CDR3 has 16 residues. CDR3 sequence: CASSYSGRRATDTQYF. Written as DNA, the CDR3 is TGTGCCAGCAGTTACTCTGGCCGGCGGGCCACAGATACGCAGTATTTT.

This chain links TRBV9 with TRBJ1-4; D is undetermined. V lost 0 bases, J lost 7 bases, and 10 bases lay in between. There are 14 residues in the CDR3. Looked up from germline, CDR1 is SGDLS and CDR2 is YYNGEE. CDR3 amino acids: CASSVAITPEKLFF. For the CDR3, the DNA is TGTGCCAGCAGCGTAGCTATAACCCCTGAAAAACTGTTTTTT.

In this sample, this clone turned up once. J is TRBJ1-2 and V is TRBV6-2 or TRBV6-3; D is perhaps TRBD1 (5 bases). The ends were cut back, 2 bases at V and 0 bases at J, with 10 bases in the middle. Germline-derived CDR1 and CDR2 are MNHEY and SVGEGT. This CDR3 is 15 amino acids long. In DNA form, the CDR3 reads TGTGCCAGCAGTTACCGACAGACACCTAACTATGGCTACACCTTC. Amino acid sequence: CASSYRQTPNYGYTF.

This clone was found a few times. The chain is built from TRBV28 and TRBJ2-2, with a tentative D call TRBD2 (6 bases). The V end was cut by 6 bases, the J end by 6 bases, with 11 bases between. The CDR3 sequence is 13 residues long. The germline V gene has CDR1 MDHEN and CDR2 SYDVKM. The CDR3 loop reads CASRRLEAGELFF. In nucleotides, the CDR3 is TGTGCCAGCAGACGACTAGAGGCCGGGGAGCTGTTTTTT.

The chain employs TRBV28 and TRBJ1-2; D is unresolved. CDR3 length: 12 residues. Trimming removed 1 base from V and 9 bases from J, with 9 bases in between. CDR1 MDHEN and CDR2 SYDVKM come from the germline V gene. CDR3 region: CASSLSGRSYTF. The CDR3 coding sequence is TGTGCCAGCAGTTTATCGGGTAGGAGCTACACCTTC.

The chain employs TRBV21-1 and TRBJ1-3; the table assigns TRBD1, which was not confirmed against the DNA. TRBV21-1 counts as a pseudogene. This CDR3 is 16 amino acids long. CDR3: CASSKGYRSSGNTIYF. CDR3 DNA: TGTGCCAGCAGCAAAGGATACAGGAGCTCTGGAAACACCATATATTTT.

The chain combines TRBV5-4 with TRBJ2-2, with 10 bases fitting TRBD2. Trimming at V came to 0 bases and at J to 5 bases, leaving 7 bases not matched to a gene. This CDR3 is 17 amino acids long. Per the germline V gene, CDR1 is SGHNT and CDR2 is YYREEE (reference sequence). The CDR3 loop reads CASSLGLAGLATGELFF. The CDR3 bases are TGTGCCAGCAGCTTGGGTCTTGCGGGACTAGCGACCGGGGAGCTGTTTTTT.

V is TRBV28 and J is TRBJ2-1; TRBD2 is a possible D gene (6 bases). Trimming took 5 bases from V and 2 from J, leaving 16 bases between them. This CDR3 region has 16 residues. CDR1 is MDHEN, CDR2 SYDVKM, per germline. CDR3 protein: CASSLGTAGPYNEQFF. CDR3 bases: TGTGCCAGCAGTCTCGGGACGGCGGGACCCTACAATGAGCAGTTCTTC.

This chain links TRBV2 with TRBJ2-5, with a tentative D call TRBD1 (6 bases). CDR1 SNHLY and CDR2 FYNNEI come from the germline V gene. Trimming stripped 7 bases from V and 5 bases from J, with 14 bases between. The CDR3 is made up of 13 amino acids. This CDR3 reads CASTTDSGETQYF. The CDR3, as DNA: TGTGCCAGCACAACGGACAGTGGGGAGACCCAGTACTTC.

The chain combines TRBV19 with TRBJ1-4, with 8 bases identical to TRBD1. Germline values: CDR1 LNHDA, CDR2 SQIVND (reference sequence). This CDR3 region has 13 residues. Germline trimming cut 6 bases from V and 12 bases from J; bases unmatched to any gene: 9. CDR3 sequence reads: CASRSRGPEELFF. The CDR3, as DNA: TGTGCCAGTAGGTCCAGGGGGCCCGAGGAACTGTTTTTT.

This rearrangement joins TRBV6-5 to TRBJ2-7, with 7 positions matching TRBD1. The CDR3 extends over 15 amino acids. Per the germline V gene, CDR1 is MNHEY and CDR2 is SVGAGI. The trim removed 6 bases at V and 1 base at J, leaving 9 bases unmatched. Written as DNA, the CDR3 is TGTGCCAGCAGAAGGGGACAGACCGGATCCTACGAGCAGTACTTC. Translation: CASRRGQTGSYEQYF.

A few counts support this clone. The sample has other DNA sequences that encode this CDR3 too. The V and J genes are TRBV4-3 and TRBJ1-4, with no clear D. This CDR3 spans 15 amino acids. Trimming removed 4 bases from V and 3 bases from J, with 12 bases in between. Germline V lookup: CDR1 LGHNA, CDR2 YSLEER. CDR3 nucleotide sequence: TGCGCCAGCAGCCGAGGGCTAGGGTCTAATGAAAAACTGTTTTTT. Its protein product is CASSRGLGSNEKLFF.

This clone occurred a few times. The chain couples TRBV2 to TRBJ2-7, with D unresolved. CDR3 length: 11 amino acids. The germline gives CDR1 SNHLY, CDR2 FYNNEI. Trimming removed 3 bases from V and 4 bases from J, with 4 bases in between. CDR3 in DNA: TGTGCCAGCAGTGACCAGTACGAGCAGTACTTC. It codes for CASSDQYEQYF. The full variable domain, rest sourced from reference TRBV2 and TRBJ2-7, is EPEVTQTPSHQVTQMGQEVILRCVPISNHLYFYWYRQILGQKVEFLVSFYNNEISEKSEIFDDQFSVERPDGSNFTLKIRSTKLEDSAMYFCASSDQYEQYFGPGTRLTVT.

This clone appeared a few times. This chain connects TRBV5-1 to TRBJ1-5, with TRBD1 as a possible D gene (5 bases). The V and J ends lost 2 bases and 6 bases respectively, with 15 bases between them. The germline V gene has CDR1 SGHRS and CDR2 YFSETQ. CDR3 length: 15 residues. CDR3 coding DNA: TGCGCCAGCAGCTTCTCGGGACTCATGGCTCAGCCCCAGCATTTT. Protein product: CASSFSGLMAQPQHF.

The chain couples TRBV4-1 to TRBJ2-1; 12 bases line up with TRBD2. The germline gives CDR1 MGHRA, CDR2 YSYEKL. CDR3 size: 16 residues. V dropped 1 base and J dropped 9; count of bases not matched to a gene: 7. CDR3 nucleotides: TGCGCCAGCAGCCAAGGTCTGGCTAGCGGGAGGGTTGAGCAGTTCTTC. Its protein is CASSQGLASGRVEQFF.

This clone has a single count. The chain is built from TRBV19 and TRBJ2-1; TRBD2 matches at 8 bases. V shed 2 bases and J 7 bases; nucleotides not matched to a gene: 7. This CDR3 is built from 15 residues. CDR1 is LNHDA, CDR2 SQIVND, per germline (reference sequence). Here the CDR3 reads CASSIYSGDGNEQFF. The CDR3 DNA sequence: TGTGCCAGTAGTATATATAGCGGGGACGGAAATGAGCAGTTCTTC.

The chain is built from TRBV5-1 and TRBJ1-6; the match to TRBD1 covers 7 bases. The trim removed 0 bases at V and 5 bases at J, leaving 5 bases unmatched. CDR1 is SGHRS and CDR2 is YFSETQ in the germline V gene. The CDR3 consists of 16 residues. As DNA, the CDR3 is TGCGCCAGCAGCTTGGTGGGACAGATTAATAATTCACCCCTCCACTTT. Translated: CASSLVGQINNSPLHF.

V gene TRBV5-1 combines with J gene TRBJ1-2, with TRBD1 as a possible D gene (5 bases). Germline CDR1 SGHRS, CDR2 YFSETQ. Trimming shortened V by 4 bases and J by 7 bases, and 11 bases separated the two germline ends. The CDR3 has 12 residues. The CDR3 DNA sequence: TGCGCCAGCAGCACTTGGGGCTCTGGCTACACCTTC. The encoded protein is CASSTWGSGYTF.

The chain joins TRBV7-2 to TRBJ2-7; TRBD1 aligns across 9 bases. The CDR3 has 14 residues. With 5 bases clipped from V and 3 bases from J, the junction kept 5 bases outside the gene matches. Germline loops: CDR1 SGHTA, CDR2 FQGNSA. The CDR3, as DNA: TGTGCCAGCAGCCAAACAGGGGGCAACTACGAGCAGTACTTC. It yields the protein CASSQTGGNYEQYF.

CDR3 loop: CASSLYPETGNQPQHF. The CDR3 nucleotides are TGTGCCAGCAGTTTATACCCGGAGACGGGCAATCAGCCCCAGCATTTT. The chain is built from TRBV28 and TRBJ1-5, with unresolved D. The ends were cut back, 1 base at V and 2 bases at J, with 12 bases in the middle. The germline V gene has CDR1 MDHEN and CDR2 SYDVKM. The CDR3 totals 16 residues.

The V and J genes are TRBV18 and TRBJ1-5; D call uncertain. V was shortened by 6 bases and J by 4 bases, with 7 bases between the two germline ends. Germline-derived CDR1 and CDR2 are KGHSH and LQKENI. The CDR3 totals 12 residues. The CDR3, as DNA: TGTGCCAGCTCCGACTATAATCAGCCCCAGCATTTT. Its protein is CASSDYNQPQHF.

The chain carries TRBV29-1 and TRBJ2-7; D is undetermined. Deletions cut 4 bases from V and 3 bases from J, with 7 bases between. This CDR3 region has 11 residues. Germline assignment: CDR1 SQVTM and CDR2 ANQGSEA. The CDR3 DNA sequence: TGCAGCGTTGCAACCGGCTACGAGCAGTACTTC. It codes for CSVATGYEQYF.

The J gene is TRBJ1-4, the V gene TRBV4-1; TRBD1 might be the D (5 bases). The CDR3 spans 17 residues. The V end was cut by 3 bases, the J end by 5 bases, with 19 bases between. Germline CDR1 reads MGHRA; CDR2 reads YSYEKL. The CDR3 protein is CASSHFLRTTRNEKLFF. CDR3 coding DNA: TGCGCCAGCAGCCATTTTCTCCGGACAACTCGCAATGAAAAACTGTTTTTT.

This clone was observed a single time. This sequence joins TRBV6-5 and TRBJ2-7; 11 bases align to TRBD1. Germline CDR1 is MNHEY and CDR2 is SVGAGI. The CDR3 extends over 15 amino acids. After removal of 5 bases from V and 4 bases from J, the junction contained 7 bases not matched to a gene. This CDR3 is CASSITGTGGYEQYF. DNA for the CDR3: TGTGCCAGCAGTATAACCGGGACAGGGGGGTACGAGCAGTACTTC.